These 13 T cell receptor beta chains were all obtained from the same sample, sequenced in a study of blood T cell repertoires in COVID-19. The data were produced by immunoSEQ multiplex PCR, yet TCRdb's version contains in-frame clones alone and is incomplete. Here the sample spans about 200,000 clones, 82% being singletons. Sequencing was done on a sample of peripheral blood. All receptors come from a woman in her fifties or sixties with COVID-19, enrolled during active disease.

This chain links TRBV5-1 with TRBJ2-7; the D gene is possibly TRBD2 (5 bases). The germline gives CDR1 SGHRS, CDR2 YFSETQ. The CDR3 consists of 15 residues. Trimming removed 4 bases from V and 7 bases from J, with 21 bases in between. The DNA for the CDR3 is TGCGCCAGCAGCGCTGGACTCGGGCCACGGGTGGAGCAGTACTTC. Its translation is CASSAGLGPRVEQYF.

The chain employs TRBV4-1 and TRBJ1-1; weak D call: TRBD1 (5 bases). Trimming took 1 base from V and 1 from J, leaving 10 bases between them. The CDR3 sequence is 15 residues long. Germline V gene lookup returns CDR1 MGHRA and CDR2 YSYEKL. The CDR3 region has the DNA TGCGCCAGCAGCCAAGCCCATACAGGGAACACTGAAGCTTTCTTT. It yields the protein CASSQAHTGNTEAFF.

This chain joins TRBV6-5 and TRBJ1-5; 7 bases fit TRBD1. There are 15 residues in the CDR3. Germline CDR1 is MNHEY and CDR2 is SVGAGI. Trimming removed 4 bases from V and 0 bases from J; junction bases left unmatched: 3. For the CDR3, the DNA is TGTGCCAGCAGTTTGCAGGGGGTTAGCAATCAGCCCCAGCATTTT. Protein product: CASSLQGVSNQPQHF.

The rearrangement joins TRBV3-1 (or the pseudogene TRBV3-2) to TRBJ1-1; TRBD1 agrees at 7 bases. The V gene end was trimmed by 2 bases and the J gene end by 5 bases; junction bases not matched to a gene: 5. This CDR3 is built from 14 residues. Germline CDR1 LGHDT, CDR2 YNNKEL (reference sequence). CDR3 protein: CASSQTGARTEAFF. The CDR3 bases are TGTGCCAGCAGCCAAACAGGGGCTAGGACTGAAGCTTTCTTT.

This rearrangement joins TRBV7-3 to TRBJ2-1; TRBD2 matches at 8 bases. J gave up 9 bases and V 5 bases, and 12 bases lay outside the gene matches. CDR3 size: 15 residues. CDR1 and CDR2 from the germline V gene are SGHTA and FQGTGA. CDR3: CASSPRGGRISEQFF. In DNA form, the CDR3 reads TGTGCCAGCAGCCCCAGGGGCGGGAGGATTAGTGAGCAGTTCTTC. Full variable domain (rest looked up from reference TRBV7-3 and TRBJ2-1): GAGVSQTPSNKVTEKGKYVELRCDPISGHTALYWYRQSLGQGPEFLIYFQGTGAADDSGLPNDRFFAVRPEGSVSTLKIQRTERGDSAVYLCASSPRGGRISEQFFGPGTRLTVL.

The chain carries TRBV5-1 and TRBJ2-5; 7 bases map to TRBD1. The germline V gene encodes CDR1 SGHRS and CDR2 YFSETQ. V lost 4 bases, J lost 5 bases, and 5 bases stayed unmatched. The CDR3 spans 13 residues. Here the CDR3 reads CASSETGPETQYF. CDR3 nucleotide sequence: TGCGCCAGCAGCGAGACAGGGCCCGAGACCCAGTACTTC.

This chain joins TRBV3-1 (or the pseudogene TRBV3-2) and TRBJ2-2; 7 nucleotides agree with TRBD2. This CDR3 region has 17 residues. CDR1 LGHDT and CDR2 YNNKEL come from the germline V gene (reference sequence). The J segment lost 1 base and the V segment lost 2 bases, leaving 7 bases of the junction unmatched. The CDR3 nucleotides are TGTGCCAGCAGCCAAACCCTTTGGACTAGGAACACCGGGGAGCTGTTTTTT. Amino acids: CASSQTLWTRNTGELFF.

CDR3 protein: CASSLGTGAYSPLHF. The CDR3 region has the DNA TGCGCCAGCAGCTTGGGGACAGGGGCTTATTCACCCCTCCACTTT. J is TRBJ1-6 and V is TRBV5-1; 9 bases match TRBD1. After removal of 0 bases from V and 8 bases from J, the junction contained 3 bases not matched to a gene. The CDR3 runs 15 residues. The germline V gene has CDR1 SGHRS and CDR2 YFSETQ.

The CDR3 loop reads CASSSDRVTFQPQHF. The DNA of the CDR3 is TGTGCCAGCAGCTCCGACAGGGTTACCTTTCAGCCCCAGCATTTT. The chain links TRBV7-8 to TRBJ1-5; 7 nucleotides agree with TRBD1. Germline lookup yields CDR1 SGHVS and CDR2 FQNEAQ. V was pared by 4 bases and J by 6 bases, with 9 bases of the junction left unmatched. CDR3 size: 15 residues. Full variable domain (rest looked up from reference TRBV7-8 and TRBJ1-5): GAGVSQSPRYKVAKRGQDVALRCDPISGHVSLFWYQQALGQGPEFLTYFQNEAQLDKSGLPSDRFFAERPEGSVSTLKIQRTQQEDSAVYLCASSSDRVTFQPQHFGDGTRLSIL.

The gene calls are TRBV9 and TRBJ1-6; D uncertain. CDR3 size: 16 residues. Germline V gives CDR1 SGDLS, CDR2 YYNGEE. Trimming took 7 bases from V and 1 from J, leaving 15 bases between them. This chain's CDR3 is CASGKFDLSYNSPLHF. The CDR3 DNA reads TGTGCCAGCGGCAAATTCGACTTGTCCTATAATTCACCCCTCCACTTT.

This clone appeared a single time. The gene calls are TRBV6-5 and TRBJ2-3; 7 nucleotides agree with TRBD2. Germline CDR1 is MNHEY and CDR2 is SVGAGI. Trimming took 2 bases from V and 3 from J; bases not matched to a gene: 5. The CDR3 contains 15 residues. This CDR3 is CASSYGGSVTDTQYF. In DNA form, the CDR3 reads TGTGCCAGCAGTTACGGCGGGAGTGTGACAGATACGCAGTATTTT.

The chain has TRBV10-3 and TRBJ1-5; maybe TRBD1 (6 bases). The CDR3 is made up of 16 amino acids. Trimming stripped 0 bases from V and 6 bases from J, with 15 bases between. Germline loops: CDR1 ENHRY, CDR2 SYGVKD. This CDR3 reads CAISESETGFGQPQHF. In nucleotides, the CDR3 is TGTGCCATCAGTGAGTCGGAAACAGGGTTTGGTCAGCCCCAGCATTTT.

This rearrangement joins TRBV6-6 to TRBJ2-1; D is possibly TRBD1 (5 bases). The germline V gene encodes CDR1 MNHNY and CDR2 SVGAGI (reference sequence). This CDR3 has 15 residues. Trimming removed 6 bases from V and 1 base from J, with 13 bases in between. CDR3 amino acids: CASSWGSLSYNEQFF. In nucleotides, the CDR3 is TGTGCCAGCAGCTGGGGCTCCCTATCCTACAATGAGCAGTTCTTC.